What follows are 28 T cell receptor beta chains derived from one specimen sequenced in a study of blood T cells in healthy people across ages. A second PCR of about 7 to 12 cycles used a sample-barcoded 5' primer and a J-beta primer mix. Each CDR3 protein gets one entry after TCRdb re-called the 5' RACE reads with MiXCR. The table lists about 930,000 distinct CDR3 sequences, roughly 29% of them singletons. The sample was also linked to a second study, of T cells of mothers and their children.

What was sequenced was blood. The receptors originated from a woman between 40 and 55 years old in good health.

This chain joins TRBV27 and TRBJ1-1; the D is unclear. CDR3 size: 18 residues. Germline V lookup: CDR1 MNHEY, CDR2 SMNVEV (reference sequence). V was pared by 3 bases and J by 0 bases, with 20 bases between. The CDR3: CASSFHPNGLRMNTEAFF. The CDR3 bases are TGTGCCAGCAGTTTTCACCCCAACGGACTGAGGATGAACACTGAAGCTTTCTTT.

This clonotype was seen more than once but under ten times. The chain couples TRBV27 to TRBJ2-7, with TRBD1 matching over 9 bases. Trimming at V came to 6 bases and at J to 2 bases, leaving 5 bases not matched to a gene. Germline V gene sequence: CDR1 MNHEY, CDR2 SMNVEV (reference sequence). The CDR3 spans 14 residues. The CDR3 DNA follows: TGTGCCAGCAGGCCTTGGGACAGGGCCTACGAGCAGTACTTC. This codes for CASRPWDRAYEQYF.

The V and J genes are TRBV9 and TRBJ2-3; the D gene is possibly TRBD2 (6 bases). Trimming removed 3 bases from V and 2 bases from J, with 16 bases in between. In germline, CDR1 is SGDLS, CDR2 YYNGEE. The CDR3 totals 16 residues. The CDR3 sequence: CASSADGSQPTDTQYF. CDR3 coding DNA: TGTGCCAGCAGCGCAGACGGGAGTCAGCCCACAGATACGCAGTATTTT.

The chain carries TRBV7-6 and TRBJ2-5; 8 nucleotides match TRBD1. Germline CDR1 and CDR2: SGHVS and FNYEAQ. The CDR3 contains 15 residues. Trimming took 5 bases from V and 4 from J; bases not matched to a gene: 9. The CDR3 region is CASSQMTGERETQYF. In DNA, the CDR3 is TGTGCCAGCAGCCAGATGACAGGGGAGCGAGAGACCCAGTACTTC.

The chain recombines TRBV15 with TRBJ1-4; D ambiguous. V gave up 3 bases and J gave up 8 bases, with 10 bases separating them. CDR1 is LNHNV and CDR2 is YYDKDF in the germline V gene (reference sequence). There are 13 residues in the CDR3. The CDR3, as DNA: TGTGCCACCAGCAGCGGGAGAAGAGAAAAACTGTTTTTT. It is translated as CATSSGRREKLFF. Using reference TRBV15 and TRBJ1-4 for the parts outside the CDR3, the full variable domain is DAMVIQNPRYQVTQFGKPVTLSCSQTLNHNVMYWYQQKSSQAPKLLFHYYDKDFNNEADTPDNFQSRRPNTSFCFLDIRSPGLGDTAMYLCATSSGRREKLFFGSGTQLSVL.

This clonotype showed up many times. The V call is TRBV20-1, the J call TRBJ2-7; tentatively, D is TRBD2 (5 bases). Trimming took off 3 bases at V and 3 bases at J, with 15 bases between the two ends. The CDR3 has 14 residues. Germline V gene data show CDR1 as DFQATT and CDR2 as SNEGSKA (reference sequence). The CDR3 spells CSASLVSVDYEQYF. DNA of the CDR3: TGCAGTGCTAGTCTAGTTAGCGTCGACTACGAGCAGTACTTC.

This clonotype has only a few counts. This chain uses TRBV12-3 or TRBV12-4 with TRBJ1-1; D is unresolved. CDR3 length: 14 residues. The ends were cut back, 5 bases at V and 7 bases at J, with 17 bases in the middle. The CDR3 DNA reads as TGTGCCAGCAGTCTAAGGGCTCAAATACGTGAAGCTTTCTTT. Its protein product is CASSLRAQIREAFF.

J is TRBJ2-6 and V is TRBV6-5; TRBD1 is a possible D gene (6 bases). V was cut by 3 bases and J by 0 bases, with 27 bases left in between. Germline CDR1 and CDR2: MNHEY and SVGAGI. This CDR3 is built from 22 residues. The DNA of the CDR3 is TGTGCCAGCAGTTATCAAAGTCCCGGGACATTGATGGGCCCCTCTGGGGCCAACGTCCTGACTTTC. Its translation: CASSYQSPGTLMGPSGANVLTF.

A remark on this clonotype: This may stem from a read error, because a much larger clone lies one nucleotide away. The V call is TRBV10-3, the J call TRBJ2-1, with 9 positions matching TRBD2. The closer fit of TRBJ2-7 to the DNA end suggests the J call may be wrong. Germline CDR1 is ENHRY and CDR2 is SYGVKD. The CDR3 is 16 residues long. This CDR3 is CAISVGLAGSYNEQYF. CDR3 sequence (DNA): TGTGCCATCAGTGTTGGGCTAGCGGGGAGCTACAATGAGCAGTACTTC.

In its sample, this clonotype was seen once. The rearrangement links TRBV11-2 to TRBJ2-1, with D tentatively TRBD1 or TRBD2 (5 bases each). Per germline, CDR1 SGHAT and CDR2 FQNNGV. This CDR3 is built from 15 residues. V was pared by 0 bases and J by 15 bases, with 21 bases between. The CDR3 sequence: CASSLEAGGVARGFF. For the CDR3, the DNA is TGTGCCAGCAGCTTAGAGGCGGGTGGGGTTGCTAGGGGGTTCTTC.

The chain employs TRBV6-1 and TRBJ2-7; the D call may be TRBD1 or TRBD2 (6 bases each). Trimming removed 0 bases at V and 6 bases at J, with 12 bases between. CDR3 length equals 14 residues. Per germline, CDR1 MNHNS and CDR2 SASEGT. For the CDR3, the DNA is TGTGCCAGCAGTGAAGCGGGGGGCCTTCGCGAGCAGTACTTC. Translated: CASSEAGGLREQYF.

The chain uses TRBV9 and TRBJ2-1; unclear D gene. CDR3 length: 15 amino acids. With 0 bases removed from V and 6 bases from J, the gap between germline ends came to 13 bases. Germline V CDR1 and CDR2: SGDLS, YYNGEE. CDR3 nucleotides: TGTGCCAGCAGCGTAGACGACGTCGCTCCCAATGAGCAGTTCTTC. It translates to CASSVDDVAPNEQFF.

This clonotype was counted at least ten times. The V gene is TRBV7-9, the J gene TRBJ2-4; D unresolved. Germline V CDR1 and CDR2: SEHNR, FQNEAQ (reference sequence). CDR3 length: 15 residues. The V end lost 5 bases, the J end lost 2 bases, and 13 bases lay between the germline ends. In DNA form, the CDR3 reads TGTGCCAGCAGCCCTCGTGAGGAGTCCAAAAACATTCAGTACTTC. It yields the protein CASSPREESKNIQYF.

This clonotype was counted a few times. CDR3 loop: CASGRGLPPDTQYF. The CDR3 DNA follows: TGTGCCAGCGGTCGGGGCCTACCACCAGATACGCAGTATTTT. The chain employs TRBV11-2 and TRBJ2-3, with D possibly called TRBD1 or TRBD2 (5 bases each). Germline values: CDR1 SGHAT, CDR2 FQNNGV. V lost 8 bases, J lost 4 bases, and 16 bases lay in between. This CDR3 region has 14 residues.

The chain has TRBV18 and TRBJ2-5; TRBD2 is a possible D gene (5 bases). Germline lookup yields CDR1 KGHSH and CDR2 LQKENI. V was cut by 3 bases and J by 3 bases, with 11 bases left in between. The CDR3 sequence is 14 residues long. The CDR3, as DNA: TGTGCCAGCTCACCCGGACTCAACGAAGAGACCCAGTACTTC. Translation gives CASSPGLNEETQYF.

This clonotype was detected many times. The rearrangement links TRBV6-2 or TRBV6-3 to TRBJ2-1; D gene uncertain. Deletions cut 5 bases from V and 7 bases from J, with 18 bases between. The germline CDR1 and CDR2 sequences are MNHEY and SVGEGT. The CDR3 length is 15 residues. Written as DNA, the CDR3 is TGTGCCAGCAGTCCCACCGCGGTCGAGTCGAATGAGCAGTTCTTC. This codes for CASSPTAVESNEQFF.

Worth noting for this clonotype: A much larger clone differs by one base, so this may be a read error. The genes are TRBV5-1 and TRBJ2-7; 8 bases fit TRBD1. This CDR3 region has 16 residues. J lost 2 bases, V lost 0 bases, and 7 bases had no gene match. The V gene's germline CDR1 is SGHRS and CDR2 YFSETQ. Written as DNA, the CDR3 is TGCGCCAGCAGCTTGGTCGTGGACAGGGCCCCCTACGAGCAGTACTTC. It yields the protein CASSLVVDRAPYEQYF. Supplemented by reference TRBV5-1 and TRBJ2-7, the full variable domain reads KAGVTQTPRYLIKTRGQQVTLSCSPISGHRSVSWYQQTPGQGLQFLFEYFSETQRNKGNFPGRFSGRQFSNSRSEMNVSTLELGDSALYLCASSLVVDRAPYEQYFGPGTRLTVT.

Only a few counts were recorded for this clonotype. The chain couples TRBV20-1 to TRBJ1-6; no firm D call. The CDR3 totals 15 residues. With 0 bases removed from V and 4 bases from J, the gap between germline ends came to 10 bases. Germline values: CDR1 DFQATT, CDR2 SNEGSKA (reference sequence). The CDR3 sequence is CSARDFDIYNSPLHF. DNA of the CDR3: TGCAGTGCTAGAGATTTTGACATTTATAATTCACCCCTCCACTTT.

The V and J genes are TRBV6-1 and TRBJ1-4, with D possibly TRBD1 on 5 matching bases. From germline, CDR1 is MNHNS and CDR2 SASEGT. Trimming pared 5 bases from V and 4 bases from J, leaving 11 bases between. This CDR3 is 14 amino acids long. The CDR3 nucleotides are TGTGCCAGCAGTTTCGAAAGGGGTAATGAAAAACTGTTTTTT. It specifies CASSFERGNEKLFF.

There are a few counts of this clonotype. This may come from a read error, since a much larger clone is one base off. This sequence joins TRBV3-1 and TRBJ1-4, with a tentative D call TRBD1 (6 bases). In germline, CDR1 is LGHDT, CDR2 YNNKEL (reference sequence). CDR3 length equals 13 residues. CDR3 bases: TGTGCCAGCAGCCAGGTCAGGGGTGAAAAACGGTTTTTT. Translated, it gives CASSQVRGEKRFF.

This clonotype was counted at least ten times. V and J are TRBV4-1 and TRBJ1-2; D may be TRBD1 (5 bases). The CDR3 extends over 14 amino acids. V was trimmed by 0 bases and J by 4 bases, leaving 9 bases between them. Germline V gene sequence: CDR1 MGHRA, CDR2 YSYEKL. CDR3 DNA sequence: TGCGCCAGCAGCCAAGAGAAGGACACCTATGGCTACACCTTC. Translated, it gives CASSQEKDTYGYTF.

The chain joins TRBV7-2 to TRBJ1-5, with D tentatively TRBD1 (5 bases). The CDR3 sequence is 15 residues long. The germline CDR1 and CDR2 sequences are SGHTA and FQGNSA. The V end lost 2 bases, the J end lost 4 bases, and 12 bases lay between the germline ends. Written as DNA, the CDR3 is TGTGCCAGCAGCTTAAACAGGAACCCTAATCAGCCCCAGCATTTT. It translates to CASSLNRNPNQPQHF.

Only a few counts were recorded for this clonotype. The chain carries TRBV27 and TRBJ2-2; D is undetermined. The CDR3 is 13 residues long. From germline, CDR1 is MNHEY and CDR2 SMNVEV (reference sequence). V lost 8 bases, J lost 9 bases, and 16 bases lay in between. CDR3 protein: CASGSQAERELFF. The CDR3 nucleotides read TGTGCCAGCGGTTCCCAGGCGGAGAGGGAGCTGTTTTTT.

This sequence joins TRBV4-2 and TRBJ2-3, with D uncertain. The CDR3 runs 15 residues. Germline CDR1 reads LGHNA; CDR2 reads YNFKEQ. V lost 3 bases to trimming and J lost 4 bases, with 14 bases between them. In DNA form, the CDR3 reads TGTGCCAGCAGCCAGGTCTTGGGGTCCGCAGATACGCAGTATTTT. Amino acids: CASSQVLGSADTQYF.

This clonotype was counted ten times or more. The chain combines TRBV10-3 with TRBJ1-5; D is uncertain. The V and J ends lost 10 bases and 1 base respectively, with 17 bases between them. The CDR3 is made up of 15 amino acids. The germline gives CDR1 ENHRY, CDR2 SYGVKD. Here the CDR3 reads CANQAGLESNQPQHF. CDR3 DNA sequence: TGTGCCAACCAGGCCGGACTTGAAAGCAATCAGCCCCAGCATTTT.

V is TRBV5-1 and J is TRBJ1-2; TRBD1 matches at 8 bases. The ends lost 4 bases at V and 7 bases at J; junction bases unmatched: 9. The CDR3 runs to 14 residues. CDR1 and CDR2 from the germline V gene are SGHRS and YFSETQ. The CDR3 sequence is CASSPIRGPGGYTF. The CDR3 DNA reads TGCGCCAGCAGCCCTATCAGGGGGCCTGGTGGCTACACCTTC.

Notes on this clonotype: Since a much larger clone is just one base distant, this may be a read error. CDR3 sequence: CASSQDWDSYNEQFF. In DNA form, the CDR3 reads TGTGCCAGCAGCCAAGACTGGGACTCCTACAATGAGCAGTTCTTC. The J gene is TRBJ2-1, the V gene TRBV4-2; D gene uncertain. V was shortened by 0 bases and J by 0 bases, with 6 bases between the two germline ends. The CDR3 extends over 15 amino acids. From germline, CDR1 is LGHNA and CDR2 YNFKEQ.

This clonotype was counted between two and nine times. The J gene is TRBJ2-5, the V gene TRBV5-5; 10 bases agree with TRBD2. V shed 4 bases, J shed 5 bases, and the junction held 11 bases outside the gene matches. CDR1 and CDR2 from the germline V gene are SGHKS and YYEKEE (reference sequence). CDR3 size: 16 residues. Written as DNA, the CDR3 is TGTGCCAGCAGCGACACTACTAGCGGGGTAGGGGAGACCCAGTACTTC. This codes for CASSDTTSGVGETQYF.